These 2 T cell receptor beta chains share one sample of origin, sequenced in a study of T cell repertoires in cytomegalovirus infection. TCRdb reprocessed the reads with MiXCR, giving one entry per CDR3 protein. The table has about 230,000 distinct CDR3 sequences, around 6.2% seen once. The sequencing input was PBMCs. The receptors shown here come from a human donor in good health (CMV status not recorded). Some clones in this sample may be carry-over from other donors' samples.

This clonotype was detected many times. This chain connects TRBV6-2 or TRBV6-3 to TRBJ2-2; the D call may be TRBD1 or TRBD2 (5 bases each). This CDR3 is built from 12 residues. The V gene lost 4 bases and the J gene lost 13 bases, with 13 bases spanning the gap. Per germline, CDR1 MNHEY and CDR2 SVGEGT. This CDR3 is CASSSGPSGLFF. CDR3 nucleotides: TGTGCCAGCAGTTCGGGGCCCTCCGGGCTGTTTTTT.

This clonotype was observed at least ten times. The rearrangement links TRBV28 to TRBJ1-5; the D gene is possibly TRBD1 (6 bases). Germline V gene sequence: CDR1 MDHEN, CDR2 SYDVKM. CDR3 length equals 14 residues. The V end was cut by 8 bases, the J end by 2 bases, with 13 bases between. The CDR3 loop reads CASRRGSGNQPQHF. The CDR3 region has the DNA TGTGCCAGCCGCAGGGGAAGTGGCAATCAGCCCCAGCATTTT.